The 10 T cell receptor beta chains listed next were all sequenced from one sample in a study of memory B cells and T cells in multiple sclerosis (dated by TCRdb to 2016 to 2019). Library construction relied on the immunoSEQ multiplex PCR assay. Held by TCRdb, this immuneACCESS table contains in-frame sequences only and omits some clones. Under half of the omission traces to an unresolved V gene where checked; the cause of the rest is unknown. Counted in this sample were some 7,000 clones; about 60% of them appeared once. The ten largest clonotypes hold 25% to 40% of the sample. Source material: memory (CD45RO+) CD8+ T cells from blood. The sample's cell subset or site, from its label and the paper: CD45RO+ memory T cells sorted from peripheral blood. Source of these receptors: a human donor with multiple sclerosis.

This clone was counted a few times. The V and J genes are TRBV4-2 and TRBJ2-6, with 7 bases fitting TRBD1. The junction had 5 bases not matched to a gene; V was cut back by 3 bases and J by 0 bases. Germline lookup yields CDR1 LGHNA and CDR2 YNFKEQ. The CDR3 extends over 17 amino acids. The CDR3 sequence is CASSHGDSYSGANVLTF. CDR3 DNA sequence: TGTGCCAGCAGCCATGGGGACAGTTACTCTGGGGCCAACGTCCTGACTTTC.

The V and J genes are TRBV7-8 and TRBJ2-6, with 11 bases aligning to TRBD1. CDR1 and CDR2 (germline): SGHVS, FQNEAQ. After removal of 1 base from V and 2 bases from J, the junction contained 1 base not matched to a gene. CDR3 size: 17 residues. CDR3 in DNA: TGTGCCAGCAGCTTAGGGGACAGGGGGACTGGGGCCAACGTCCTGACTTTC. Its translation: CASSLGDRGTGANVLTF.

The chain combines TRBV5-4 with TRBJ2-2; D is unclear. CDR1 is SGHNT and CDR2 is YYREEE in the germline V gene (reference sequence). Trimming pared 7 bases from V and 2 bases from J, leaving 15 bases between. CDR3 size: 15 residues. CDR3 in amino acids: CASADAYKNTGELFF. CDR3 nucleotide sequence: TGTGCCAGCGCGGATGCTTATAAAAACACCGGGGAGCTGTTTTTT.

The chain joins TRBV6-1 to TRBJ1-2, with 7 positions matching TRBD1. J was trimmed by 2 bases and V by 2 bases; bases with no gene match: 8. Germline values: CDR1 MNHNS, CDR2 SASEGT. The CDR3 has 16 amino acids. CDR3: CASSEWRQGVNYGYTF. CDR3 nucleotide sequence: TGTGCCAGCAGTGAATGGAGGCAGGGGGTGAACTATGGCTACACCTTC.

The chain couples TRBV2 to TRBJ2-1; 8 positions agree with TRBD2. V dropped 3 bases and J dropped 5; count of bases not matched to a gene: 6. The CDR3 extends over 15 amino acids. Per the germline V gene, CDR1 is SNHLY and CDR2 is FYNNEI. In DNA, the CDR3 is TGTGCCAGCAGTGATTCACTAGCGGACCACAATGAGCAGTTCTTC. Its protein product is CASSDSLADHNEQFF.

The V gene is TRBV7-8, the J gene TRBJ1-1; D gene uncertain. V was shortened by 5 bases and J by 4 bases, with 20 bases between the two germline ends. The CDR3 runs 16 residues. Germline values: CDR1 SGHVS, CDR2 FQNEAQ. The CDR3 region has the DNA TGTGCCAGCAGCGAACCTCTGACTGGAGGTGGCACTGAAGCTTTCTTT. Translating it yields CASSEPLTGGGTEAFF. Drawing the rest from reference TRBV7-8 and TRBJ1-1, the complete variable domain is GAGVSQSPRYKVAKRGQDVALRCDPISGHVSLFWYQQALGQGPEFLTYFQNEAQLDKSGLPSDRFFAERPEGSVSTLKIQRTQQEDSAVYLCASSEPLTGGGTEAFFGQGTRLTVV.

This clone turned up a few times. The chain uses TRBV29-1 and TRBJ1-2; 8 bases map to TRBD1. The CDR3 covers 13 residues. After removal of 5 bases from V and 7 bases from J, the junction contained 9 bases not matched to a gene. The germline V gene encodes CDR1 SQVTM and CDR2 ANQGSEA. CDR3 region: CSVYSGGAGGYTF. As DNA, the CDR3 is TGCAGCGTTTACTCAGGGGGCGCGGGTGGCTACACCTTC.

The chain carries TRBV28 and TRBJ2-3; D may be TRBD1 (7 bases). The CDR3 is 15 residues long. V was cut by 3 bases and J by 2 bases, with 12 bases left in between. Germline CDR1 is MDHEN and CDR2 is SYDVKM. CDR3 coding DNA: TGTGCCAGCAGTTTGTCGGAGGGGGCCACAGATACGCAGTATTTT. It codes for CASSLSEGATDTQYF.

Comments on this clone: The same CDR3 arises from other DNA sequences in this sample as well. V gene TRBV9 combines with J gene TRBJ1-5; the D gene is possibly TRBD1 (6 bases). Trimming took off 4 bases at V and 2 bases at J, with 13 bases between the two ends. In germline, CDR1 is SGDLS, CDR2 YYNGEE. The CDR3 is 15 amino acids. The CDR3 DNA reads as TGTGCCAGCAGCAAAGGGGGAGGGGGCAATCAGCCCCAGCATTTT. Its protein is CASSKGGGGNQPQHF.

The rearrangement uses TRBV5-1 and TRBJ1-1; 8 nucleotides align to TRBD1. The ends lost 3 bases at V and 6 bases at J; junction bases unmatched: 19. The length of the CDR3 is 18 residues. Germline values: CDR1 SGHRS, CDR2 YFSETQ. CDR3 sequence reads: CASSSWVGTGLTPAEAFF. The CDR3 DNA follows: TGCGCCAGCAGCTCATGGGTGGGGACAGGTCTCACCCCCGCTGAAGCTTTCTTT.